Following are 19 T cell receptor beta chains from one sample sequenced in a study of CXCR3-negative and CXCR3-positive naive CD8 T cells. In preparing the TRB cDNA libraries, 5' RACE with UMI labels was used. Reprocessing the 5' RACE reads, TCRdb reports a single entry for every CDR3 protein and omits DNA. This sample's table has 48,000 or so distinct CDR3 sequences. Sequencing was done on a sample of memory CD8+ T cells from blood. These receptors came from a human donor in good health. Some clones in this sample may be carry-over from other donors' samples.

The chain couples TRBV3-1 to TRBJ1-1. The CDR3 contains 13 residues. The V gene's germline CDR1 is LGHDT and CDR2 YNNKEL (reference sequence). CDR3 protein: CASSVFQNTEAFF.

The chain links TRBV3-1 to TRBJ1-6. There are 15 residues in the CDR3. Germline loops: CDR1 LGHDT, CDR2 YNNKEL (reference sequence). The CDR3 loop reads CASTRRTAVNSPLHF. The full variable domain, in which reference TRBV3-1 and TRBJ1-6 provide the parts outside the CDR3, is DTAVSQTPKYLVTQMGNDKSIKCEQNLGHDTMYWYKQDSKKFLKIMFSYNNKELIINETVPNRFSPKSPDKAHLNLHINSLELGDSAVYFCASTRRTAVNSPLHFGNGTRLTVT.

This CDR3 reads CASSRTPLAGDYTYEQYF. The V gene is TRBV6-2 or TRBV6-3, the J gene TRBJ2-7; the D call from TCRdb, TRBD2, cannot be confirmed without DNA. CDR3 length: 18 residues. Per germline, CDR1 MNHEY and CDR2 SVGEGT.

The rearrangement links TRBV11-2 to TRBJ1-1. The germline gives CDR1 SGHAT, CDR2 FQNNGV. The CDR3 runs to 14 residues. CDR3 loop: CASSLDGGSAEAFF.

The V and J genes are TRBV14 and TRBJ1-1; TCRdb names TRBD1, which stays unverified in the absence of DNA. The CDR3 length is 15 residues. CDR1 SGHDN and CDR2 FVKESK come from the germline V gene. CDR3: CASSQVDRGGTEAFF.

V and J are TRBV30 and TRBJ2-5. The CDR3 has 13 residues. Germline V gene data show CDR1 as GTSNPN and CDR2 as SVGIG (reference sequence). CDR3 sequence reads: CAWRAELGETQYF.

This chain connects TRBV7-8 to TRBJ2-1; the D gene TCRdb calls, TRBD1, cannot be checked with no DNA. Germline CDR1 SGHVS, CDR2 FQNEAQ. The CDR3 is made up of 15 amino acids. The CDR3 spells CASSSPKGSPFEQFF.

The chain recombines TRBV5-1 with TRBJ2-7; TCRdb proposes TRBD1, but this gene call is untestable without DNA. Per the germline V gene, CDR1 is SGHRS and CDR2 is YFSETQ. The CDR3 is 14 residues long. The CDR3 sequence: CASSLEGGTYEQYF. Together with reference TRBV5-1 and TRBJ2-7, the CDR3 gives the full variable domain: KAGVTQTPRYLIKTRGQQVTLSCSPISGHRSVSWYQQTPGQGLQFLFEYFSETQRNKGNFPGRFSGRQFSNSRSEMNVSTLELGDSALYLCASSLEGGTYEQYFGPGTRLTVT.

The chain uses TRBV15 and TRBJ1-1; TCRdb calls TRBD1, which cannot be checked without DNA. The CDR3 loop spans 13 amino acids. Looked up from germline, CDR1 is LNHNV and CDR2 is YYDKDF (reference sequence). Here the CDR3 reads CATSRDRQGRAFF.

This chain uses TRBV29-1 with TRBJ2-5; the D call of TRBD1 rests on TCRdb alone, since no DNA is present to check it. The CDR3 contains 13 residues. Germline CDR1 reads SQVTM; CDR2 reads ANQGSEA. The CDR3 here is CSVEGGGLQTQYF.

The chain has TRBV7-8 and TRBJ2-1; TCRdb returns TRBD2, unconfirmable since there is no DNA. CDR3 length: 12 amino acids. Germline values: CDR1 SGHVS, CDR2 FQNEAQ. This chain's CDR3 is CASSLLALQQFF.

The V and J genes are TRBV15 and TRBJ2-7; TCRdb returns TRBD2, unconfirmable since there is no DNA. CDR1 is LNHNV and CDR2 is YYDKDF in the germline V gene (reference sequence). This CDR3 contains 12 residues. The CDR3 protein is CATRDFGGEQYF.

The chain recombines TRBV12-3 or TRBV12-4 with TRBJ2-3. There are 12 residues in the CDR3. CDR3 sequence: CASSSNRYTQYF.

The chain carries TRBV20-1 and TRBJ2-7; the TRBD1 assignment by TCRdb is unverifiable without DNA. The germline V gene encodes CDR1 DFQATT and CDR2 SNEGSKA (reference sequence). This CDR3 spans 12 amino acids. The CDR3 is CSARGDNYEQYF.

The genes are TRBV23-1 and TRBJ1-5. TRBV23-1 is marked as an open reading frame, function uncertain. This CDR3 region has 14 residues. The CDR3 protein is CASSQNGFNQPQHF.

The CDR3 here is CASRSDGTDNTEAFF. This chain links TRBV5-1 with TRBJ1-1; lacking DNA, the TRBD1 call made by TCRdb goes unchecked. The CDR3 loop spans 15 amino acids. Germline CDR1 SGHRS, CDR2 YFSETQ.

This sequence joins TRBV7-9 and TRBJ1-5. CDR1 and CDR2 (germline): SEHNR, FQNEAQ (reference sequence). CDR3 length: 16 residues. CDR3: CASTNSGGYSNQPQHF.

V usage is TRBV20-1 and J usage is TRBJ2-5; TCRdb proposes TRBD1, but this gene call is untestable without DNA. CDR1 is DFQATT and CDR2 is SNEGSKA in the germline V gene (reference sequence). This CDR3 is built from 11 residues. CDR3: CSVGVGETQYF.

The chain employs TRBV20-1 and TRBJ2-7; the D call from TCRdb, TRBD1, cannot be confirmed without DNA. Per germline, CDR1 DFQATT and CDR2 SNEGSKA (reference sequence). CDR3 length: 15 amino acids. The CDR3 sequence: CSAGETTGLSYEQYF.